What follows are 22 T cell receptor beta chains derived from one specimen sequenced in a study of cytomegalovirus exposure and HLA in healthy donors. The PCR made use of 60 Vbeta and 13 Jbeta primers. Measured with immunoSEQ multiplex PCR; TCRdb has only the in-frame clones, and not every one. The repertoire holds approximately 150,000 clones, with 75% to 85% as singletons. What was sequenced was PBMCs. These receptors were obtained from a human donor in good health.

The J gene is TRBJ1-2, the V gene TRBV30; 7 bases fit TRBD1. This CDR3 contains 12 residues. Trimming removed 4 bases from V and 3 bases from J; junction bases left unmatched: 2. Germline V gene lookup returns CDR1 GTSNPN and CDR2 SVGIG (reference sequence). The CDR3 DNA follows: TGTGCCTGGACAGGGGGTCACTATGGCTACACCTTC. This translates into CAWTGGHYGYTF.

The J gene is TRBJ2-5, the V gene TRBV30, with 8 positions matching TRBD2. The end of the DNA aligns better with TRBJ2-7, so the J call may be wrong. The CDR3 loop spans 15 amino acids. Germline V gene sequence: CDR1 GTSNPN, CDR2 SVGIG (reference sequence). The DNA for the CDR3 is TGTGCCTGGAGGGGGGACCGGGGGGGAAGCTACGAGCAGTACTTC. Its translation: CAWRGDRGGSYEQYF.

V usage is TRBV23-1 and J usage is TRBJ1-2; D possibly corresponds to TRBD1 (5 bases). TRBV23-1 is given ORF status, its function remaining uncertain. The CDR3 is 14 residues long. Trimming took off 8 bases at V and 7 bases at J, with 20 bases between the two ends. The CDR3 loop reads CASSSFVGDFGYTF. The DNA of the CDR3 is TGCGCCAGCTCCTCGTTTGTAGGGGATTTTGGCTACACCTTC.

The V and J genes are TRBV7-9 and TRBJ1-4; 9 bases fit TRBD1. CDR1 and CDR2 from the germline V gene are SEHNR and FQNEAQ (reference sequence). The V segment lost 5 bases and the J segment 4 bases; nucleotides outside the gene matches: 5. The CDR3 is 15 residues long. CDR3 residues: CASSQRTGDNEKLFF. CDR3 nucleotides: TGTGCCAGCAGCCAACGGACAGGGGATAATGAAAAACTGTTTTTT.

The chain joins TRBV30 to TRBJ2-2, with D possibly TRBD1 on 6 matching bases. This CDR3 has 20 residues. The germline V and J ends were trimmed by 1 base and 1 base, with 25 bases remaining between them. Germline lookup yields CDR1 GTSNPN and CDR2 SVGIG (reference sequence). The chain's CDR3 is CAWSAKMGRLKGQNTGELFF. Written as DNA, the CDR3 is TGTGCCTGGAGTGCCAAGATGGGACGGCTGAAGGGACAGAACACCGGGGAGCTGTTTTTT.

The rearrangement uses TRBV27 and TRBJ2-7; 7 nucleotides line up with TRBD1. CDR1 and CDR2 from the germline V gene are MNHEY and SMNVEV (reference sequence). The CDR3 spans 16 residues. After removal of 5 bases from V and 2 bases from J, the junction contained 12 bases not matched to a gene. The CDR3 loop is CASSPTPGQFAYEQYF. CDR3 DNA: TGTGCCAGCAGTCCCACTCCGGGACAGTTCGCCTACGAGCAGTACTTC.

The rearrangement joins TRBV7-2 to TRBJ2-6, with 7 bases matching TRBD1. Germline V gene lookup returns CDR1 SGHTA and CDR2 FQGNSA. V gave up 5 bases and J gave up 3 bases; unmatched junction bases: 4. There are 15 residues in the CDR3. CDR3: CASSLGTVGANVLTF. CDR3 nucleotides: TGTGCCAGCAGCCTTGGGACAGTTGGGGCCAACGTCCTGACTTTC.

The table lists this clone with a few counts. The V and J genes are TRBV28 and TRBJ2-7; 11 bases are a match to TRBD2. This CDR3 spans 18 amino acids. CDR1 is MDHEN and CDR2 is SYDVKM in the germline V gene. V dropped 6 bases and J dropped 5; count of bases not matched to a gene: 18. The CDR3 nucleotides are TGTGCCAGCAGCCCGCCCGCCTTAGCGGGAGGGCAAGTCGACGAGCAGTACTTC. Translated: CASSPPALAGGQVDEQYF.

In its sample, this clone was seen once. The CDR3 here is CASLYAGGNEQFF. CDR3 bases: TGTGCCAGCCTTTACGCCGGGGGGAATGAGCAGTTCTTC. The chain employs TRBV7-2 and TRBJ2-1; 7 positions agree with TRBD2. V lost 8 bases to trimming and J lost 7 bases; unmatched junction nucleotides: 8. The CDR3 runs 13 residues. Germline V gene sequence: CDR1 SGHTA, CDR2 FQGNSA.

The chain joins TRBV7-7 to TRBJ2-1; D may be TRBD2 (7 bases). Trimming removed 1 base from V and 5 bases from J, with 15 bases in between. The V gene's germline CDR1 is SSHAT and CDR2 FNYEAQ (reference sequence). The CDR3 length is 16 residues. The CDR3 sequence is CASSLGAGARHNEQFF. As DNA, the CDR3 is TGTGCCAGCAGCTTAGGTGCGGGGGCCAGACACAATGAGCAGTTCTTC. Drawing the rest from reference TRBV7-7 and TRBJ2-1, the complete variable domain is GAGVSQSPRYKVTKRGQDVTLRCDPISSHATLYWYQQALGQGPEFLTYFNYEAQPDKSGLPSDRFSAERPEGSISTLTIQRTEQRDSAMYRCASSLGAGARHNEQFFGPGTRLTVL.

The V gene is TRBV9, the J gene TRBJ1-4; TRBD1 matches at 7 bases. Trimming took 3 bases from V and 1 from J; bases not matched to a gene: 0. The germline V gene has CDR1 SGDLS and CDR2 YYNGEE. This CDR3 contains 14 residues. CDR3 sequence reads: CASSDRGTNEKLFF. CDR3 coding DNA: TGTGCCAGCAGCGACAGGGGAACTAATGAAAAACTGTTTTTT.

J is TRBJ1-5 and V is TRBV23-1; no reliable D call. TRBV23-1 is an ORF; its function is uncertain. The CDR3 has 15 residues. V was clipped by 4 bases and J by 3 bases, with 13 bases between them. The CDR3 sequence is CASSLTPVSNQPQHF. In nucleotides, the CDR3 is TGCGCCAGCAGTCTGACTCCCGTTTCCAATCAGCCCCAGCATTTT.

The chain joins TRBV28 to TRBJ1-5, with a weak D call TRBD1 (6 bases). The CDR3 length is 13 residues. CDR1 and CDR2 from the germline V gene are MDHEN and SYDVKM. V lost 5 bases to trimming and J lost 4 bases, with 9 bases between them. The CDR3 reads CASSRQGNQPQHF. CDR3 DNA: TGTGCCAGCAGTCGTCAGGGGAATCAGCCCCAGCATTTT.

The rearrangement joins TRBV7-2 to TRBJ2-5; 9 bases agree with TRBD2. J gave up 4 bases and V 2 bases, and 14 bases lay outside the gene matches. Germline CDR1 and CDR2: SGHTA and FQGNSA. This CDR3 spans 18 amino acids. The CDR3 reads CASSLSQMAGGNRETQYF. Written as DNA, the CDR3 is TGTGCCAGCAGCTTAAGTCAGATGGCGGGGGGGAATCGAGAGACCCAGTACTTC.

The CDR3 protein is CASRGPGVKDTEAFF. CDR3 DNA: TGTGCCAGTAGAGGCCCCGGTGTTAAGGACACTGAAGCTTTCTTT. The gene calls are TRBV5-4 and TRBJ1-1; D is uncertain. The CDR3 has 15 amino acids. The V gene's germline CDR1 is SGHNT and CDR2 YYREEE (reference sequence). The V end lost 8 bases, the J end lost 3 bases, and 20 bases lay between the germline ends. The full variable domain, with the rest looked up from reference TRBV5-4 and TRBJ1-1, is ETGVTQSPTHLIKTRGQQVTLRCSSQSGHNTVSWYQQALGQGPQFIFQYYREEENGRGNFPPRFSGLQFPNYSSELNVNALELDDSALYLCASRGPGVKDTEAFFGQGTRLTVV.

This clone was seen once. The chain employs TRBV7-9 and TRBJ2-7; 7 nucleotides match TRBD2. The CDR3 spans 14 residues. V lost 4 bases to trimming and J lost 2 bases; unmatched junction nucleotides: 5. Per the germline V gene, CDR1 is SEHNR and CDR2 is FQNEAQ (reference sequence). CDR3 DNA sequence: TGTGCCAGCAGCTCCCGGGACTACACCTACGAGCAGTACTTC. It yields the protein CASSSRDYTYEQYF.

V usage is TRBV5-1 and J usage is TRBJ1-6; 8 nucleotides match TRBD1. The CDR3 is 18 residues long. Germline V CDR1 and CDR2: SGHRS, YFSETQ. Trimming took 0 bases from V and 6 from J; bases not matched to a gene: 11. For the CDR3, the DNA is TGCGCCAGCAGCTTGGTGGGGACAGGAAATGTCGGTAATTCACCCCTCCACTTT. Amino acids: CASSLVGTGNVGNSPLHF.

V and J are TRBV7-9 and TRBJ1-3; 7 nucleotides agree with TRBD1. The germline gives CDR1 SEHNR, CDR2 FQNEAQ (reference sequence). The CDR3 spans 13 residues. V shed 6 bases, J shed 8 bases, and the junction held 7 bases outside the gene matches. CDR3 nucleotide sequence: TGTGCCAGCAGGGGACAGCTTCTGGACACCATATATTTT. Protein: CASRGQLLDTIYF.

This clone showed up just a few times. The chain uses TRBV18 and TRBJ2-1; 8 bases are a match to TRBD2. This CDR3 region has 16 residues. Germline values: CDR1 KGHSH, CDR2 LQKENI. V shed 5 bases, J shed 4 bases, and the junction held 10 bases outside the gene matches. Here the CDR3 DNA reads TGTGCCAGCTCATCACTACTCAGCGGGAGTTACAATGAGCAGTTCTTC. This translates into CASSSLLSGSYNEQFF.

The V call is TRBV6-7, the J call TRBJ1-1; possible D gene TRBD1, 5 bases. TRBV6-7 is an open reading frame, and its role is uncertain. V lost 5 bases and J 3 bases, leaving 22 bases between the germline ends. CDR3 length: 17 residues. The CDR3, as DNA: TGTGCCAGCAGTGACACGTACGGACACTCTGTCGACACTGAAGCTTTCTTT. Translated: CASSDTYGHSVDTEAFF.

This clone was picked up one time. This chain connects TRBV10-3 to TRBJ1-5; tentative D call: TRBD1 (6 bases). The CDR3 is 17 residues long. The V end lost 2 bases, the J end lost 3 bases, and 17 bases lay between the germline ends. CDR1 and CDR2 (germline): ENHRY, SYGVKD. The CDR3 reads CAISEGPGVRINQPQHF. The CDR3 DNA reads TGTGCCATCAGTGAGGGGCCAGGGGTGAGGATCAATCAGCCCCAGCATTTT.

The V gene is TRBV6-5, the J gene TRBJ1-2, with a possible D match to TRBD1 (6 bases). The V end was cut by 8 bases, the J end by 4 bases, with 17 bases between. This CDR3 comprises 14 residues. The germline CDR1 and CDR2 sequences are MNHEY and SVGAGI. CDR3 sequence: CASSVHREGYGYTF. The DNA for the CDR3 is TGTGCCAGCTCCGTTCACAGGGAGGGCTATGGCTACACCTTC.